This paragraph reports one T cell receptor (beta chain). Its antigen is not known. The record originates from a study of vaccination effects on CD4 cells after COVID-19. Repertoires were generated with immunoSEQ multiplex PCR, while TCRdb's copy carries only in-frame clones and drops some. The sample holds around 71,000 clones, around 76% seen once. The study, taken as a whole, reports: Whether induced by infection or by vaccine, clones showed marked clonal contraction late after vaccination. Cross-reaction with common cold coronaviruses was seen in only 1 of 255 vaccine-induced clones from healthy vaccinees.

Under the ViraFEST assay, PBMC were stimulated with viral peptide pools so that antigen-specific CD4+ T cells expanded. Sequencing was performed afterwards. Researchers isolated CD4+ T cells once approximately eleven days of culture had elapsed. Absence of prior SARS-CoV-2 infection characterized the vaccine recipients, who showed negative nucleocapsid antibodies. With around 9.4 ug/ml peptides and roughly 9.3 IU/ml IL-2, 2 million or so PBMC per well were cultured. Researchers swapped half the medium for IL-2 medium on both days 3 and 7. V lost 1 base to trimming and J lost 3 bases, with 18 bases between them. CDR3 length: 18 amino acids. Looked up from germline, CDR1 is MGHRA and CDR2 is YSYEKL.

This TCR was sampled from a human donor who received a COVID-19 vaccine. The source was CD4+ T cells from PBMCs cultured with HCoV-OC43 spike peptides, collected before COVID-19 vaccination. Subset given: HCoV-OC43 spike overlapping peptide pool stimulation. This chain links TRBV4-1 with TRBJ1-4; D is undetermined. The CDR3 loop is CASSQAVARGNPNEKLFF. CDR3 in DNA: TGCGCCAGCAGCCAAGCTGTAGCTCGTGGCAATCCTAATGAAAAACTGTTTTTT.